This TCR beta chain comes out of a study of cytomegalovirus exposure and HLA in healthy donors. The CDR3 runs 15 residues. Trimming took 0 bases from V and 5 from J; bases not matched to a gene: 6. Germline loops: CDR1 KGHSH, CDR2 LQKENI. 13 Jbeta primers and 60 Vbeta primers were used for the PCR. The table came from immunoSEQ multiplex PCR; TCRdb's copy has only in-frame clones and leaves some out. The table lists about 210,000 clones, with around 0.95% in the top ten. The sequencing input was PBMCs. The sequence was collected from a woman between 25 and 40 years old in good health and CMV-seropositive. The V gene is TRBV18, the J gene TRBJ2-5; 7 nucleotides agree with TRBD1. The CDR3 here is CASSPPGGPGETQYF. In DNA form, the CDR3 reads TGTGCCAGCTCACCACCAGGGGGCCCGGGGGAGACCCAGTACTTC.